This section outlines one T cell receptor beta chain sequence together with its context. The CDR3 sequence is 15 residues long. The ends were cut back, 0 bases at V and 0 bases at J, with 7 bases in the middle. The germline gives CDR1 SGHRS, CDR2 YFSETQ. The sample originates from a study of blood T cell repertoires in COVID-19. The data were produced by immunoSEQ multiplex PCR, yet TCRdb's version contains in-frame clones alone and is incomplete. This sample has hundreds of thousands of clones, with around four fifths found just once. Sequenced material: peripheral blood. The TCR sequence derives from a woman over 75 with acute or convalescent COVID-19. The V call is TRBV5-1, the J call TRBJ1-5; D possibly corresponds to TRBD1 (6 bases). The CDR3 bases are TGCGCCAGCAGCTTGGGGACAGTTAGCAATCAGCCCCAGCATTTT. It specifies CASSLGTVSNQPQHF.